This TCR beta chain comes out of a study of blood T cell repertoires in COVID-19. Germline V gene lookup returns CDR1 SGHKS and CDR2 YYEKEE (reference sequence). The CDR3 has 16 residues. Trimming left V 4 bases short and J 3 bases short, with 19 bases between. Clones were sequenced by immunoSEQ multiplex PCR, and TCRdb holds only the in-frame ones, with some missing. The sample lists roughly 200,000 clones; roughly 73% were seen once. Sequencing was carried out using peripheral blood. This sequence joins TRBV5-5 and TRBJ1-1; D is uncertain. This TCR was recovered from a woman older than 75 with active or convalescent COVID-19. The CDR3 sequence: CASSAGWSGSYTEAFF. CDR3 sequence (DNA): TGTGCCAGCAGCGCGGGGTGGTCGGGGTCCTACACTGAAGCTTTCTTT.